This entry lists 26 T cell receptor beta chains sequenced from one sample in a study of radiation and T cells in renal cell carcinoma (dated by TCRdb to 2020 to 2021). In the paper's terms, the time point label means: blood 2 weeks post-SBRT. The treatment or condition tag for this specimen amounts to: 15 Gy SBRT to primary tumor, nephrectomy 4 weeks later. Library construction relied on the immunoSEQ multiplex PCR assay. TCRdb mirrors the immuneACCESS table, restricted to in-frame sequences. Some clones are absent from its copies; in checked studies, under half trace to an unresolved V gene, and the reason for the others is unknown. Present in this sample are fewer than 55,000 clones, 75% to 85% of which were seen just once. Together, the top ten hold under 30% of the sample. The sequencing here drew on blood, taken from a patient whose treatment included radiotherapy and nephrectomy. The receptors stem from a woman between 70 and 85 years old with renal cell carcinoma.

This chain uses TRBV7-8 with TRBJ1-1, with D maybe TRBD1 (5 bases). V gave up 5 bases and J gave up 1 base, with 14 bases separating them. Germline V gives CDR1 SGHVS, CDR2 FQNEAQ. This CDR3 comprises 15 residues. In DNA, the CDR3 is TGTGCCAGCAGCCCTGGGTCCAGGGAGAACACTGAAGCTTTCTTT. Protein product: CASSPGSRENTEAFF. Complete variable domain (other parts from reference TRBV7-8 and TRBJ1-1): GAGVSQSPRYKVAKRGQDVALRCDPISGHVSLFWYQQALGQGPEFLTYFQNEAQLDKSGLPSDRFFAERPEGSVSTLKIQRTQQEDSAVYLCASSPGSRENTEAFFGQGTRLTVV.

The chain uses TRBV5-1 and TRBJ2-5; D is ambiguous. From germline, CDR1 is SGHRS and CDR2 YFSETQ. The ends were cut back, 2 bases at V and 3 bases at J, with 11 bases in the middle. CDR3 size: 14 residues. CDR3 sequence reads: CASSFSAEKETQYF. The CDR3 DNA follows: TGCGCCAGCAGCTTTTCTGCAGAAAAAGAGACCCAGTACTTC.

This rearrangement joins TRBV5-5 to TRBJ1-1, with TRBD1 matching over 7 bases. This CDR3 is built from 14 residues. V lost 2 bases and J lost 1; bases outside the gene matches: 2. The germline CDR1 and CDR2 sequences are SGHKS and YYEKEE (reference sequence). The DNA for the CDR3 is TGTGCCAGCAGCTTTGACAGGGCGAACACTGAAGCTTTCTTT. This gives the protein CASSFDRANTEAFF.

The rearrangement links TRBV19 to TRBJ2-7; 9 bases line up with TRBD2. The V segment lost 3 bases and the J segment 5 bases; nucleotides outside the gene matches: 5. This CDR3 comprises 14 residues. Looked up from germline, CDR1 is LNHDA and CDR2 is SQIVND (reference sequence). The CDR3 region has the DNA TGTGCCAGTAGTATCAGCGGGGGGCCGGACGAGCAGTACTTC. Translated, it gives CASSISGGPDEQYF. The variable domain in full, with the rest retrieved from reference TRBV19 and TRBJ2-7, is DGGITQSPKYLFRKEGQNVTLSCEQNLNHDAMYWYRQDPGQGLRLIYYSQIVNDFQKGDIAEGYSVSREKKESFPLTVTSAQKNPTAFYLCASSISGGPDEQYFGPGTRLTVT.

The V gene is TRBV7-9, the J gene TRBJ1-2; no clear D gene. The germline V gene has CDR1 SEHNR and CDR2 FQNEAQ (reference sequence). The CDR3 runs to 13 residues. V was pared by 1 base and J by 8 bases, with 11 bases between. Here the CDR3 DNA reads TGTGCCAGCAGCTTAGGAGAGGAGCGCGGCTACACCTTC. This gives the protein CASSLGEERGYTF.

This chain connects TRBV5-8 to TRBJ2-2; tentatively, D is TRBD2 (5 bases). Germline lookup yields CDR1 SGHTS and CDR2 YDEGEE. V was clipped by 1 base and J by 4 bases, with 8 bases between them. The CDR3 is 14 residues long. The CDR3 DNA is TGTGCCAGCAGCTTGTACGAGGGCACCGGGGAGCTGTTTTTT. It encodes CASSLYEGTGELFF.

The gene calls are TRBV9 and TRBJ1-1; D is unresolved. The germline CDR1 and CDR2 sequences are SGDLS and YYNGEE. Deletions cut 0 bases from V and 1 base from J, with 7 bases between. This CDR3 region has 14 residues. The CDR3 loop reads CASSVDATNTEAFF. The CDR3 region has the DNA TGTGCCAGCAGCGTAGATGCGACGAACACTGAAGCTTTCTTT.

The genes are TRBV10-3 and TRBJ1-4; 8 bases match TRBD1. CDR3 size: 15 residues. J was trimmed by 4 bases and V by 1 base; bases with no gene match: 2. Per germline, CDR1 ENHRY and CDR2 SYGVKD. As DNA, the CDR3 is TGTGCCATCAGTGAGTGGGACAGGATTAATGAAAAACTGTTTTTT. Translating it yields CAISEWDRINEKLFF.

The rearrangement joins TRBV6-1 to TRBJ1-5; possibly TRBD1 for D (6 bases). This CDR3 is built from 13 residues. CDR1 and CDR2 (germline): MNHNS, SASEGT. Trimming took off 7 bases at V and 4 bases at J, with 11 bases between the two ends. The DNA of the CDR3 is TGTGCCAGCATTTGGGGGCCTAATCAGCCCCAGCATTTT. As protein: CASIWGPNQPQHF.

The rearrangement links TRBV5-1 to TRBJ2-7; TRBD2 agrees at 12 bases. CDR1 and CDR2 (germline): SGHRS, YFSETQ. The length of the CDR3 is 17 residues. V lost 4 bases to trimming and J lost 0 bases; unmatched junction nucleotides: 8. CDR3 in DNA: TGCGCCAGCAGCCCCAGCGGACTAGCGGGGCACTCCTACGAGCAGTACTTC. Residues: CASSPSGLAGHSYEQYF.

The CDR3 nucleotides read TGTGCCAGCAGAGGACAGAACTATGGCTACACCTTC. Translating gives CASRGQNYGYTF. V usage is TRBV7-8 and J usage is TRBJ1-2; D is perhaps TRBD1 (6 bases). The CDR3 runs to 12 residues. The germline V gene has CDR1 SGHVS and CDR2 FQNEAQ. V lost 6 bases to trimming and J lost 2 bases, with 7 bases between them.

The rearrangement uses TRBV28 and TRBJ1-2; D gene ambiguous. Trimming cost V 5 bases and J 6 bases, with 13 bases left between them. This CDR3 has 13 amino acids. Germline V gene lookup returns CDR1 MDHEN and CDR2 SYDVKM. CDR3 bases: TGTGCCAGCAGTGTCCACAGTGTTGATGGCTACACCTTC. As protein: CASSVHSVDGYTF.

For this clone: The junction differs from germline at one of its ends, possibly a read error. The chain uses TRBV30 and TRBJ1-4; D is unclear. Per the germline V gene, CDR1 is GTSNPN and CDR2 is SVGIG (reference sequence). The CDR3 covers 11 residues. This CDR3 is CAWSNGHGRGF. DNA for the CDR3: TGTGCCTGGAGTAACGGCCATGGGCGAGGTTTT.

The V and J genes are TRBV19 and TRBJ1-4; D unclear. The CDR3 has 14 amino acids. Trimming shortened V by 4 bases and J by 6 bases, and 12 bases separated the two germline ends. The germline CDR1 and CDR2 sequences are LNHDA and SQIVND (reference sequence). The CDR3 nucleotides read TGTGCCAGTAGTAAGATCGGAAGCGATGAAAAACTGTTTTTT. Amino acids: CASSKIGSDEKLFF.

The gene calls are TRBV19 and TRBJ1-5, with a possible D match to TRBD1 (6 bases). The CDR3 covers 15 residues. Germline CDR1 and CDR2: LNHDA and SQIVND (reference sequence). Deletions cut 1 base from V and 2 bases from J, with 9 bases between. The CDR3 DNA reads TGTGCCAGTAGTATAGGGGCAGGGGGCAATCAGCCCCAGCATTTT. This encodes CASSIGAGGNQPQHF.

V is TRBV29-1 and J is TRBJ1-4; 7 nucleotides align to TRBD1. V shed 7 bases and J 6 bases; nucleotides not matched to a gene: 8. There are 13 residues in the CDR3. Germline V gene data show CDR1 as SQVTM and CDR2 as ANQGSEA. The CDR3 DNA follows: TGCAGCGCGGCGACAGGGAGCGATGAAAAACTGTTTTTT. Translation gives CSAATGSDEKLFF.

The gene calls are TRBV6-5 and TRBJ2-5; D is undetermined. Trimming took off 3 bases at V and 0 bases at J, with 8 bases between the two ends. CDR1 and CDR2 from the germline V gene are MNHEY and SVGAGI. This CDR3 is 14 amino acids long. CDR3 sequence: CASSYREYQETQYF. The CDR3 DNA reads as TGTGCCAGCAGTTATAGAGAGTACCAAGAGACCCAGTACTTC.

The chain uses TRBV18 and TRBJ2-1; TRBD2 matches at 7 bases. The CDR3 consists of 14 residues. Germline values: CDR1 KGHSH, CDR2 LQKENI. Trimming cost V 4 bases and J 5 bases; bases outside gene matches: 5. The CDR3 nucleotides are TGTGCCAGCTCACTTGCAGCGGGACACAATGAGCAGTTCTTC. Its translation: CASSLAAGHNEQFF.

This chain joins TRBV9 and TRBJ2-3; TRBD2 matches at 11 bases. The CDR3 extends over 17 amino acids. Losses at the gene ends were 0 bases for V and 3 bases for J; bases not matched to a gene: 6. CDR1 is SGDLS, CDR2 YYNGEE, per germline. The chain's CDR3 is CASSVGVLAGGTDTQYF. DNA for the CDR3: TGTGCCAGCAGCGTAGGAGTTCTAGCGGGAGGTACAGATACGCAGTATTTT.

This clone showed up just once. V usage is TRBV27 and J usage is TRBJ2-7; 9 bases align to TRBD1. After removal of 5 bases from V and 2 bases from J, the junction contained 10 bases not matched to a gene. The CDR3 extends over 16 amino acids. CDR1 is MNHEY, CDR2 SMNVEV, per germline (reference sequence). CDR3 DNA: TGTGCCAGCAGTCCCGAGGGTAGGGACAGGGCCTACGAGCAGTACTTC. Its protein product is CASSPEGRDRAYEQYF.

This sequence joins TRBV6-5 and TRBJ2-1; the D gene is possibly TRBD2 (5 bases). The ends were cut back, 5 bases at V and 8 bases at J, with 16 bases in the middle. In germline, CDR1 is MNHEY, CDR2 SVGAGI. This CDR3 has 14 amino acids. CDR3 nucleotides: TGTGCCAGCAGTCCCAGAGCACTAGGTTATGAGCAGTTCTTC. As protein: CASSPRALGYEQFF.

The chain couples TRBV5-4 to TRBJ1-2, with TRBD1 identical over 9 bases. This CDR3 is built from 15 residues. The germline CDR1 and CDR2 sequences are SGHNT and YYREEE (reference sequence). The junction had 8 bases not matched to a gene; V was cut back by 4 bases and J by 4 bases. The CDR3 reads CASSPGGQGPYGYTF. CDR3 nucleotide sequence: TGTGCCAGCAGCCCGGGGGGACAGGGACCCTATGGCTACACCTTC.

The gene calls are TRBV6-1 and TRBJ1-1; TRBD1 agrees at 7 bases. Trimming at V came to 6 bases and at J to 4 bases, leaving 8 bases not matched to a gene. The CDR3 extends over 14 amino acids. Germline assignment: CDR1 MNHNS and CDR2 SASEGT. For the CDR3, the DNA is TGTGCCAGCAGGGATCAGACAGGGTTCACTGAAGCTTTCTTT. Protein: CASRDQTGFTEAFF.

The chain joins TRBV7-9 to TRBJ2-3; 7 bases are shared with TRBD1. The germline gives CDR1 SEHNR, CDR2 FQNEAQ (reference sequence). With V trimmed by 9 bases and J by 4 bases, 7 bases remained unmatched. This CDR3 has 13 residues. The CDR3 sequence is CASTGVGADTQYF. As DNA, the CDR3 is TGTGCCAGTACAGGGGTGGGCGCAGATACGCAGTATTTT.

The genes are TRBV5-1 and TRBJ2-3; 10 nucleotides line up with TRBD1. The CDR3 totals 16 residues. Germline lookup yields CDR1 SGHRS and CDR2 YFSETQ. The V segment lost 2 bases and the J segment 3 bases; nucleotides outside the gene matches: 6. CDR3 DNA: TGCGCCAGCAGCTTATCGACAGGGGGCTGGACAGATACGCAGTATTTT. Translating gives CASSLSTGGWTDTQYF.

V is TRBV19 and J is TRBJ1-1; D unclear. CDR1 and CDR2 from the germline V gene are LNHDA and SQIVND (reference sequence). The CDR3 has 14 amino acids. V gave up 3 bases and J gave up 5 bases, with 13 bases separating them. The CDR3 spells CASSIPSGWTEAFF. DNA for the CDR3: TGTGCCAGTAGTATCCCCAGCGGGTGGACTGAAGCTTTCTTT.